This TCR beta chain was captured by sequencing in a study of T cell clonality in common variable immunodeficiency. Notes on the study in general: Fewer TCRbeta clones were shared among CVID subjects than controls. Fewer deletions and N-nucleotide insertions were reportedly seen in common variable immunodeficiency TCR beta sequences.

This clone has ten or more counts. What it binds is unknown. The missing CDR3 end, 3 residues past where the read stops, is filled in from the germline J gene. Assay used: immunoSEQ multiplex PCR; TCRdb lists only in-frame clones, some missing. The specimen has around 57,000 clones, none found just once. There are 14 residues in the CDR3. Looked up from germline, CDR1 is MNHEY and CDR2 is SVGEGT. Losses at the gene ends were 10 bases for V and 4 bases for J; bases not matched to a gene: 10. This clonotype was sampled from a person aged 18 to 70 in good health. Sequencing used peripheral blood mononuclear cells. V and J are TRBV6-2 or TRBV6-3 and TRBJ2-7; 10 bases map to TRBD2. The CDR3 DNA, read in part, is TGTGCCACCCGTCCCCTAGCGGGAGCTTACGAG. Translated, it gives CATRPLAGAYE. The full CDR3 protein is CATRPLAGAYEQYF.